This T cell receptor (beta chain) was obtained from a study of blood T cell repertoires in COVID-19. About the research overall: Samples came from the United States, Italy and Spain, spanning acute and convalescent COVID-19.

Under the authors' procedure: Amplified reference gene primers provided the basis for estimating nucleated cell counts. Using immunoSEQ multiplex PCR, the repertoire was profiled, and TCRdb retains in-frame clones only, with some absent. V and J calls and clone size are those listed in that table; D and trimming were worked out from the DNA. The sample consists of 150,000 to 200,000 clones, 80% of them appearing once. This study enrolled people aged about 18 to 90 from around 26 US geographic areas. This receptor was taken from a man aged 35-49 years who had recovered from COVID-19. Sequenced: PBMCs or T cells enriched from blood (not recorded which).

CDR3 residues: CASGRGRPNTEAFF. CDR3 nucleotides: TGTGCCAGCGGGCGAGGGAGACCGAACACTGAAGCTTTCTTT. The V call is TRBV27, the J call TRBJ1-1; D not resolved. Trimming took off 8 bases at V and 1 base at J, with 14 bases between the two ends. The CDR3 runs 14 residues. The germline V gene encodes CDR1 MNHEY and CDR2 SMNVEV (reference sequence).